These 27 T cell receptor beta chains share one sample of origin, sequenced in a study of shared clonotypes between healthy human individuals. CD8 cells classed as naive were CD45RO-negative and positively selected for CCR7, excluding terminally differentiated effector memory CD45RA+ cells. The table came from immunoSEQ multiplex PCR; TCRdb's copy has only in-frame clones and leaves some out. The sample holds about 2.2 million clones, about 93% seen once. The sequencing sample was made of naive CD8+ T cells from PBMCs. The receptors were sampled from a man between 18 and 35 years old in good health. Some clones in this sample may be carry-over from other donors' samples.

This clone was found once. V is TRBV7-9 and J is TRBJ1-3, with D perhaps matching TRBD1 (5 bases). The ends were cut back, 3 bases at V and 10 bases at J, with 13 bases in the middle. This CDR3 has 13 residues. From germline, CDR1 is SEHNR and CDR2 FQNEAQ (reference sequence). Written as DNA, the CDR3 is TGTGCCAGCAGCTTCTTTCCGGGGGATACCATATATTTT. Amino acid sequence: CASSFFPGDTIYF.

V usage is TRBV6-5 and J usage is TRBJ2-7, with D unclear. This CDR3 comprises 11 residues. Germline lookup yields CDR1 MNHEY and CDR2 SVGAGI. V lost 7 bases to trimming and J lost 5 bases, with 9 bases between them. CDR3 region: CASKGRNEQYF. Written as DNA, the CDR3 is TGTGCCAGCAAAGGACGAAACGAGCAGTACTTC.

The chain couples TRBV2 to TRBJ2-1; 13 bases fit TRBD2. The germline CDR1 and CDR2 sequences are SNHLY and FYNNEI. CDR3 size: 16 residues. The junction had 12 bases not matched to a gene; V was cut back by 8 bases and J by 8 bases. CDR3 sequence: CASGDALAGGPDEQFF. Written as DNA, the CDR3 is TGTGCCAGCGGAGATGCACTAGCGGGAGGGCCGGATGAGCAGTTCTTC.

The chain links TRBV7-6 to TRBJ1-1, with D possibly matching TRBD1 (5 bases). In germline, CDR1 is SGHVS, CDR2 FNYEAQ. V was pared by 1 base and J by 1 base, with 7 bases between. The CDR3 covers 14 residues. In DNA, the CDR3 is TGTGCCAGCAGCTTAGACAGGTCGAACACTGAAGCTTTCTTT. Translation gives CASSLDRSNTEAFF. Using reference TRBV7-6 and TRBJ1-1 for the parts outside the CDR3, the full variable domain is GAGVSQSPRYKVTKRGQDVALRCDPISGHVSLYWYRQALGQGPEFLTYFNYEAQQDKSGLPNDRFSAERPEGSISTLTIQRTEQRDSAMYRCASSLDRSNTEAFFGQGTRLTVV.

The V gene is TRBV5-8, the J gene TRBJ2-1; D is unclear. Trimming shortened V by 1 base and J by 0 bases, and 5 bases separated the two germline ends. This CDR3 spans 14 amino acids. CDR1 is SGHTS, CDR2 YDEGEE, per germline. This CDR3 reads CASSLKSSYNEQFF. The CDR3 bases are TGTGCCAGCAGCTTGAAGAGCTCCTACAATGAGCAGTTCTTC.

The genes are TRBV9 and TRBJ2-7, with 9 bases fitting TRBD2. The CDR3 runs 15 residues. Germline loops: CDR1 SGDLS, CDR2 YYNGEE. Trimming took 4 bases from V and 0 from J; bases not matched to a gene: 5. This CDR3 is CASSPGTSPSYEQYF. In nucleotides, the CDR3 is TGTGCCAGCAGCCCAGGGACTAGCCCCTCCTACGAGCAGTACTTC.

A word on this clone: Within the sample, other DNA sequences also encode this same CDR3. This CDR3 reads CSALRGYEQYF. The CDR3 region has the DNA TGCAGTGCGCTCCGGGGGTACGAGCAGTACTTC. This chain connects TRBV20-1 to TRBJ2-7, with D possibly being TRBD2 (6 bases). There are 11 residues in the CDR3. Germline values: CDR1 DFQATT, CDR2 SNEGSKA (reference sequence). The V gene lost 6 bases and the J gene lost 4 bases, with 10 bases spanning the gap.

This chain links TRBV27 with TRBJ2-7; 10 positions match TRBD1. The V gene's germline CDR1 is MNHEY and CDR2 SMNVEV (reference sequence). The CDR3 totals 17 residues. V lost 0 bases and J lost 3; bases outside the gene matches: 8. The CDR3 spells CASSLSSLGQGVYEQYF. The CDR3, as DNA: TGTGCCAGCAGTTTATCCTCCTTAGGACAGGGGGTCTACGAGCAGTACTTC.

The V and J genes are TRBV11-2 and TRBJ2-1; 9 bases fit TRBD1. Germline V lookup: CDR1 SGHAT, CDR2 FQNNGV. J lost 12 bases, V lost 3 bases, and 12 bases had no gene match. The CDR3 length is 15 residues. The CDR3 region is CASSLEETGGIGQFF. In nucleotides, the CDR3 is TGTGCCAGCAGCTTGGAGGAGACAGGGGGTATAGGGCAGTTCTTC.

The genes are TRBV7-2 and TRBJ2-2; D is ambiguous. Per the germline V gene, CDR1 is SGHTA and CDR2 is FQGNSA. The CDR3 extends over 18 amino acids. The ends were cut back, 1 base at V and 4 bases at J, with 19 bases in the middle. CDR3 bases: TGTGCCAGCAGCTTAGAGGGCGTCGGCGTATTGATCACCGGGGAGCTGTTTTTT. Its protein product is CASSLEGVGVLITGELFF.

On this clone: The same CDR3 is also encoded by other DNA sequences in this sample. The gene calls are TRBV4-1 and TRBJ2-1; 13 bases are a match to TRBD2. The CDR3 is made up of 17 amino acids. Looked up from germline, CDR1 is MGHRA and CDR2 is YSYEKL. V trimming: 2 bases; J trimming: 3 bases; junction bases outside the gene matches: 4. CDR3 amino acids: CASSQRTSGSSYNEQFF. DNA for the CDR3: TGCGCCAGCAGCCAAAGGACTAGCGGGAGTAGCTACAATGAGCAGTTCTTC.

V and J are TRBV14 and TRBJ2-7, with D perhaps assigned TRBD1 or TRBD2 (5 bases each). The germline V and J ends were trimmed by 0 bases and 4 bases, with 16 bases remaining between them. The CDR3 totals 16 residues. Germline CDR1 reads SGHDN; CDR2 reads FVKESK. CDR3 residues: CASSQDRGPRYYEQYF. As DNA, the CDR3 is TGTGCCAGCAGCCAAGATAGGGGACCAAGATATTACGAGCAGTACTTC.

The chain uses TRBV27 and TRBJ1-5; D not resolved. This CDR3 comprises 15 residues. From germline, CDR1 is MNHEY and CDR2 SMNVEV (reference sequence). The ends were cut back, 2 bases at V and 3 bases at J, with 11 bases in the middle. CDR3 in amino acids: CASSLSRGNNQPQHF. The DNA of the CDR3 is TGTGCCAGCAGTTTAAGTCGGGGTAACAATCAGCCCCAGCATTTT.

This chain joins TRBV5-1 and TRBJ2-2; a possible D gene is TRBD2 (6 bases). CDR1 is SGHRS and CDR2 is YFSETQ in the germline V gene. Trimming shortened V by 0 bases and J by 1 base, and 16 bases separated the two germline ends. This CDR3 has 18 amino acids. The CDR3 DNA reads as TGCGCCAGCAGCTTGGAAGGTAGCGGAGACCTGAACACCGGGGAGCTGTTTTTT. It codes for CASSLEGSGDLNTGELFF.

Points on this clone: The sample carries other DNA sequences with the same CDR3. The V gene is TRBV19, the J gene TRBJ1-5, with 9 bases matching TRBD1. The CDR3 loop spans 13 amino acids. Germline loops: CDR1 LNHDA, CDR2 SQIVND (reference sequence). V lost 5 bases to trimming and J lost 6 bases; unmatched junction nucleotides: 2. The CDR3 coding sequence is TGTGCCAGTAGTCCGACAGGGGGTCAGCCCCAGCATTTT. Translated, it gives CASSPTGGQPQHF.

The genes are TRBV13 and TRBJ1-1, with 9 bases fitting TRBD1. This CDR3 has 19 amino acids. After removal of 0 bases from V and 8 bases from J, the junction contained 19 bases not matched to a gene. Germline loops: CDR1 PRHDT, CDR2 FYEKMQ (reference sequence). The CDR3 DNA reads as TGTGCCAGCAGCTTAGGCCTAAGGGGACAGGGCCGCGTTAGGGTAGAAGCTTTCTTT. Protein: CASSLGLRGQGRVRVEAFF.

The chain couples TRBV11-2 to TRBJ2-5; D might be TRBD2 (6 bases). The CDR3 sequence is 14 residues long. Germline lookup yields CDR1 SGHAT and CDR2 FQNNGV. V was cut by 5 bases and J by 4 bases, with 14 bases left in between. For the CDR3, the DNA is TGTGCCAGCAGCCCGGAGGGCCTAGTAGAGACCCAGTACTTC. Protein sequence: CASSPEGLVETQYF.

The chain links TRBV5-1 to TRBJ2-2, with unresolved D. The V end was cut by 1 base, the J end by 3 bases, with 7 bases between. In germline, CDR1 is SGHRS, CDR2 YFSETQ. The CDR3 is 14 residues long. The CDR3 bases are TGCGCCAGCAGCTTGATGTGGGACACCGGGGAGCTGTTTTTT. It encodes CASSLMWDTGELFF.

With regard to this clone: This CDR3 is also generated by other DNA sequences in the sample. This chain uses TRBV27 with TRBJ2-7; weak D call: TRBD2 (5 bases). Germline assignment: CDR1 MNHEY and CDR2 SMNVEV (reference sequence). V was cut by 2 bases and J by 1 base, with 9 bases left in between. CDR3 length equals 14 residues. The CDR3, as DNA: TGTGCCAGCAGTTTAAGAGGGCCTTCCTACGAGCAGTACTTC. It codes for CASSLRGPSYEQYF.

V usage is TRBV7-2 and J usage is TRBJ1-4, with a weak D call TRBD1 (5 bases). This CDR3 contains 14 residues. Germline CDR1 is SGHTA and CDR2 is FQGNSA. Trimming took 5 bases from V and 8 from J, leaving 15 bases between them. CDR3 protein: CASSDSGTMEKLFF. DNA of the CDR3: TGTGCCAGCAGCGATTCCGGGACGATGGAAAAACTGTTTTTT.

This rearrangement joins TRBV4-1 to TRBJ2-2; 13 bases agree with TRBD2. CDR3 length equals 17 residues. The ends lost 2 bases at V and 5 bases at J; junction bases unmatched: 5. Germline CDR1 and CDR2: MGHRA and YSYEKL. DNA for the CDR3: TGCGCCAGCAGCCAAACTGGGACTAGCGGGAAGACCGGGGAGCTGTTTTTT. It yields the protein CASSQTGTSGKTGELFF.

V usage is TRBV19 and J usage is TRBJ2-3, with 7 bases that match TRBD2. V shed 5 bases, J shed 1 base, and the junction held 21 bases outside the gene matches. In germline, CDR1 is LNHDA, CDR2 SQIVND (reference sequence). CDR3 length: 20 amino acids. CDR3 residues: CASSPSRQWDPLAGTDTQYF. The CDR3 DNA follows: TGTGCCAGTAGTCCAAGCAGACAATGGGATCCGCTAGCGGGCACAGATACGCAGTATTTT. Filled out from reference TRBV19 and TRBJ2-3, the complete variable domain reads DGGITQSPKYLFRKEGQNVTLSCEQNLNHDAMYWYRQDPGQGLRLIYYSQIVNDFQKGDIAEGYSVSREKKESFPLTVTSAQKNPTAFYLCASSPSRQWDPLAGTDTQYFGPGTRLTVL.

The chain combines TRBV5-1 with TRBJ2-1, with 10 nucleotides matching TRBD2. This CDR3 region has 16 residues. Trimming at V came to 0 bases and at J to 8 bases, leaving 8 bases not matched to a gene. Looked up from germline, CDR1 is SGHRS and CDR2 is YFSETQ. The CDR3 DNA follows: TGCGCCAGCAGCTTGGAAACTAGCGGGATAGTATATGAGCAGTTCTTC. This gives the protein CASSLETSGIVYEQFF.

The gene calls are TRBV27 and TRBJ2-5; weak D call: TRBD2 (5 bases). The CDR3 has 18 residues. Germline V CDR1 and CDR2: MNHEY, SMNVEV (reference sequence). The V gene lost 6 bases and the J gene lost 1 base, with 24 bases spanning the gap. The chain's CDR3 is CASSPAPSLTGFQETQYF. CDR3 sequence (DNA): TGTGCCAGCAGCCCCGCTCCCTCACTGACGGGGTTCCAAGAGACCCAGTACTTC.

CDR3 coding DNA: TGTGCCAGCAGTCCATCACGACTAGCGGAGTTCACCGGGGAGCTGTTTTTT. Translated: CASSPSRLAEFTGELFF. V gene TRBV27 combines with J gene TRBJ2-2; TRBD2 matches at 9 bases. After removal of 5 bases from V and 4 bases from J, the junction contained 11 bases not matched to a gene. The CDR3 sequence is 17 residues long. Germline CDR1 reads MNHEY; CDR2 reads SMNVEV (reference sequence).

The genes are TRBV6-4 and TRBJ1-2; 7 bases are a match to TRBD1. With 3 bases clipped from V and 4 bases from J, the junction kept 5 bases outside the gene matches. Per germline, CDR1 MRHNA and CDR2 SNTAGT. This CDR3 contains 14 residues. The CDR3 sequence: CASSEGRGSYGYTF. CDR3 nucleotide sequence: TGTGCCAGCAGTGAAGGCAGGGGGTCCTATGGCTACACCTTC.

V gene TRBV7-8 combines with J gene TRBJ2-1, with D perhaps matching TRBD1 (5 bases). V lost 5 bases and J 0 bases, leaving 14 bases between the germline ends. Germline V gives CDR1 SGHVS, CDR2 FQNEAQ. CDR3 length equals 16 residues. Written as DNA, the CDR3 is TGTGCCAGCAGCACCCTTCCTCAGGGCTCCTACAATGAGCAGTTCTTC. Protein product: CASSTLPQGSYNEQFF.